Below, 16 T cell receptor beta chains from the same sample are listed, as sequenced in a study of identical twins. One entry per CDR3 protein results from TCRdb running MiXCR on the 5' RACE reads. The data hold some 630,000 distinct CDR3 sequences, with less than 9% observed a single time. These same records also appear under a second study, on yellow fever vaccine responses in identical twins.

The sequencing input was PBMCs. These receptors all come from a woman in her late teens or twenties in good health.

This chain links TRBV28 with TRBJ2-7; 11 bases agree with TRBD2. The CDR3 length is 17 residues. The V gene end was trimmed by 6 bases and the J gene end by 4 bases; junction bases not matched to a gene: 14. Germline V CDR1 and CDR2: MDHEN, SYDVKM. This chain's CDR3 is CASSPLGLAVLSYEQYF. In DNA, the CDR3 is TGTGCCAGCAGCCCGTTGGGACTAGCGGTTTTATCGTACGAGCAGTACTTC.

The chain uses TRBV7-3 and TRBJ2-1; TRBD2 agrees at 11 bases. Germline CDR1 and CDR2: SGHTA and FQGTGA. The CDR3 is made up of 16 amino acids. With V trimmed by 1 base and J by 7 bases, 6 bases remained unmatched. CDR3 in DNA: TGTGCCAGCAGCTTAATAGGGACTAGCGGCTTTAATGAGCAGTTCTTC. As protein: CASSLIGTSGFNEQFF.

The CDR3 DNA follows: TGCAGCGTTGAAGTGACTAGCCCGGCAGGCCCCACAGATACGCAGTATTTT. It translates to CSVEVTSPAGPTDTQYF. The gene calls are TRBV29-1 and TRBJ2-3, with 7 bases fitting TRBD2. The trim removed 1 base at V and 2 bases at J, leaving 12 bases unmatched. This CDR3 contains 17 residues. Germline CDR1 and CDR2: SQVTM and ANQGSEA.

J is TRBJ2-5 and V is TRBV29-1; TRBD1 might be the D (6 bases). The ends were cut back, 7 bases at V and 3 bases at J, with 12 bases in the middle. Germline V CDR1 and CDR2: SQVTM, ANQGSEA. This CDR3 has 12 residues. The CDR3, as DNA: TGCAGCGCTGGACAGAAGAAAGAGACCCAGTACTTC. This translates into CSAGQKKETQYF.

The chain recombines TRBV7-9 with TRBJ2-7, with D possibly TRBD1 on 7 matching bases. From germline, CDR1 is SEHNR and CDR2 FQNEAQ (reference sequence). The CDR3 runs 14 residues. V was shortened by 7 bases and J by 1 base, with 14 bases between the two germline ends. The CDR3: CASTPGDSSYEQYV. As DNA, the CDR3 is TGTGCCAGCACCCCGGGGGACAGTTCCTACGAGCAGTACGTC.

The rearrangement links TRBV20-1 to TRBJ2-7; possibly TRBD1 for D (6 bases). V gave up 1 base and J gave up 5 bases, with 12 bases separating them. CDR3 length: 13 residues. Germline V gene data show CDR1 as DFQATT and CDR2 as SNEGSKA (reference sequence). For the CDR3, the DNA is TGCAGTGCTAGAGGAGGGGGAGCCCACGAGCAGTACTTC. Its translation: CSARGGGAHEQYF.

The table lists this clonotype with many counts. This rearrangement joins TRBV7-3 to TRBJ2-1; no firm D call. V lost 0 bases to trimming and J lost 3 bases, with 6 bases between them. CDR3 length equals 14 residues. Germline V gene data show CDR1 as SGHTA and CDR2 as FQGTGA. For the CDR3, the DNA is TGTGCCAGCAGCTTAACCGGGCTCTACAATGAGCAGTTCTTC. It specifies CASSLTGLYNEQFF.

This clonotype was recorded at least ten times. The chain combines TRBV29-1 with TRBJ1-1, with 8 positions matching TRBD1. V gave up 6 bases and J gave up 4 bases; unmatched junction bases: 7. Germline V CDR1 and CDR2: SQVTM, ANQGSEA. The CDR3 is 13 residues long. The CDR3 loop is CSVLDRVGTEAFF. The CDR3 DNA reads TGCAGCGTCCTGGACAGGGTGGGCACTGAAGCTTTCTTT.

The chain is built from TRBV25-1 and TRBJ2-1; D might be TRBD2 (5 bases). The V end was cut by 5 bases, the J end by 6 bases, with 14 bases between. CDR1 MGHDK and CDR2 SYGVNS come from the germline V gene. The CDR3 extends over 14 amino acids. The CDR3 reads CASSTSVIFNEQFF. Here the CDR3 DNA reads TGTGCCAGCAGTACTAGTGTCATCTTCAATGAGCAGTTCTTC.

The table lists this clonotype with a few counts. The rearrangement uses TRBV29-1 and TRBJ1-3; D unresolved. The CDR3 is made up of 14 amino acids. The V end lost 3 bases, the J end lost 0 bases, and 9 bases lay between the germline ends. Per the germline V gene, CDR1 is SQVTM and CDR2 is ANQGSEA. The CDR3 nucleotides read TGCAGCGTTGAGGGGAATAACTCTGGAAACACCATATATTTT. Amino acid sequence: CSVEGNNSGNTIYF. The full variable domain, its missing parts supplied by reference TRBV29-1 and TRBJ1-3, is SAVISQKPSRDICQRGTSLTIQCQVDSQVTMMFWYRQQPGQSLTLIATANQGSEATYESGFVIDKFPISRPNLTFSTLTVSNMSPEDSSIYLCSVEGNNSGNTIYFGEGSWLTVV.

This clonotype was counted at least ten times. This chain's CDR3 is CASSATSVLYEQYF. CDR3 DNA sequence: TGTGCCAGCAGTGCTACTAGCGTCCTCTACGAGCAGTACTTC. The V gene is TRBV12-3 or TRBV12-4, the J gene TRBJ2-7, with TRBD2 matching over 7 bases. The length of the CDR3 is 14 residues. V dropped 5 bases and J dropped 3; count of bases not matched to a gene: 7.

This clonotype was seen more than once but under ten times. The V and J genes are TRBV7-9 and TRBJ2-7; D not resolved. The germline CDR1 and CDR2 sequences are SEHNR and FQNEAQ (reference sequence). The V gene lost 8 bases and the J gene lost 0 bases, with 11 bases spanning the gap. The CDR3 has 13 amino acids. The CDR3 DNA reads TGTGCCAGCGGCAGCTACAGCTCCTACGAGCAGTACTTC. This translates into CASGSYSSYEQYF. Filled out from reference TRBV7-9 and TRBJ2-7, the complete variable domain reads DTGVSQNPRHKITKRGQNVTFRCDPISEHNRLYWYRQTLGQGPEFLTYFQNEAQLEKSRLLSDRFSAERPKGSFSTLEIQRTEQGDSAMYLCASGSYSSYEQYFGPGTRLTVT.

This clonotype was counted between two and nine times. J is TRBJ2-7 and V is TRBV25-1, with 9 bases matching TRBD1. Trimming took 5 bases from V and 4 from J; bases not matched to a gene: 9. Germline CDR1 is MGHDK and CDR2 is SYGVNS. CDR3 size: 15 residues. The chain's CDR3 is CASSPGTGFSYEQYF. CDR3 coding DNA: TGTGCCAGCAGTCCCGGGACAGGGTTTTCGTACGAGCAGTACTTC.

This clonotype was observed many times. The CDR3 sequence: CASSLGSSGLLYNEQFF. The CDR3 DNA sequence: TGCGCCAGCAGCTTGGGGTCTAGCGGCCTGTTATACAATGAGCAGTTCTTC. J is TRBJ2-1 and V is TRBV5-1; 7 bases map to TRBD2. The CDR3 extends over 17 amino acids. Germline CDR1 SGHRS, CDR2 YFSETQ. The junction had 10 bases not matched to a gene; V was cut back by 0 bases and J by 4 bases.

V is TRBV7-9 and J is TRBJ2-7; 7 bases fit TRBD1. V lost 0 bases and J lost 2; bases outside the gene matches: 10. The CDR3 has 17 amino acids. Germline V CDR1 and CDR2: SEHNR, FQNEAQ (reference sequence). CDR3 loop: CASSLAVDRDVTYEQYF. CDR3 nucleotide sequence: TGTGCCAGCAGCTTAGCGGTAGACAGGGACGTTACCTACGAGCAGTACTTC.

This clonotype was seen at least ten times. The V gene is TRBV12-3 or TRBV12-4, the J gene TRBJ2-7, with D unresolved. Trimming stripped 3 bases from V and 5 bases from J, with 8 bases between. The CDR3 loop spans 12 amino acids. The CDR3 is CASSFRVDEQYF. In DNA, the CDR3 is TGTGCCAGCAGTTTTCGGGTCGACGAGCAGTACTTC.